What follows are 2 T cell receptor beta chains derived from one specimen sequenced in a study of post-analysis software for immune sequencing data. Built from TCR beta cDNA, the libraries had unique molecular identifiers in them. MiXCR was run by TCRdb on the PCR reads, yielding one entry per CDR3 protein. This sample has hundreds of thousands of distinct CDR3 sequences, with 53% found just once. No antigen has been assigned to these receptors. Whole-study findings and limits: Controls had lower frequencies than patients of a few TRBV segments, which included TRBV5-6, TRBV5-1 and TRBV20-1.

Sequenced sample: blood. The receptors here all came from a girl aged 5 to 17 with multiple sclerosis.

The J gene is TRBJ2-6, the V gene TRBV4-1; 8 bases map to TRBD1. Trimming at V came to 4 bases and at J to 0 bases, leaving 8 bases not matched to a gene. CDR3 size: 18 residues. Germline V gene sequence: CDR1 MGHRA, CDR2 YSYEKL. This chain's CDR3 is CASSPGQGQGSGANVLTF. CDR3 nucleotides: TGCGCCAGCAGCCCTGGACAGGGCCAAGGCTCTGGGGCCAACGTCCTGACTTTC.

As regards this clonotype: The junction does not match germline at one end; this may be a read error. The chain is built from TRBV20-1 and TRBJ2-7, with unresolved D. The CDR3 has 12 residues. Germline CDR1 DFQATT, CDR2 SNEGSKA (reference sequence). The CDR3 DNA is TGCAGGGCTATGGGCGGCTCCTACGAGCAGTACTTC. It translates to CRAMGGSYEQYF.